This entry describes one T cell receptor (beta chain). What it binds is unknown. With UMIs, 5'RACE template switching was used to make TCR beta cDNA. TCRdb re-called the 5' RACE reads; every CDR3 protein appears as one record, without DNA. The sample table sets out hundreds of thousands of distinct CDR3 sequences. The sample is drawn from a study of T cells expressing NK-cell markers. Across the study: Seven donors tested HCMV-seropositive and one tested seronegative among the eight sequenced. Study-wide results and caveats: Evidence did not settle whether expanded NKG2C+ T cell clones targeted HCMV.

Germline V gene sequence: CDR1 MNHEY, CDR2 SVGAGI. The length of the CDR3 is 15 residues. The clonotype originates from a woman aged 18 to 75 in good health. Material: blood T cells: a sorted CD56 or NKG2C T cell subset, CD4+ or CD8+ T cells, or bulk PBMC T cells (not recorded which). The chain is built from TRBV6-5 and TRBJ2-1; TCRdb lists TRBD2, though no DNA is available to test this call. This CDR3 reads CASSFGGGAKNEQFF.